This passage covers 18 T cell receptor beta chains from one sample sequenced in a study of T cells in Graves' hyperthyroidism and ophthalmopathy. Template material for amplifying TCR beta CDR3 regions consisted of RNA transcripts. The HTBI primer set drove a first-round RT-PCR of the TCR CDR3. Each CDR3 protein gets one entry after TCRdb re-called the multiplex PCR reads with MiXCR. The sample consists of about 600,000 distinct CDR3 sequences, approximately 15% of them appearing once. The sequenced sample was blood. Receptors originate from a woman aged 45-59 years with Graves' ophthalmopathy.

V is TRBV28 and J is TRBJ1-2; 8 bases map to TRBD1. The CDR3 extends over 14 amino acids. J was trimmed by 4 bases and V by 9 bases; bases with no gene match: 10. Germline V gene sequence: CDR1 MDHEN, CDR2 SYDVKM. This CDR3 is CASSPDRDPYGYTF. CDR3 DNA sequence: TGTGCCAGTAGTCCGGACAGGGATCCCTATGGCTACACCTTC.

The V and J genes are TRBV11-2 and TRBJ2-5; TRBD2 aligns across 13 bases. This CDR3 is built from 17 residues. V lost 5 bases and J lost 5; bases outside the gene matches: 11. Per the germline V gene, CDR1 is SGHAT and CDR2 is FQNNGV. The CDR3: CASSEGLAGKRGETQYF. CDR3 in DNA: TGTGCCAGCAGCGAGGGACTAGCGGGGAAGAGGGGGGAGACCCAGTACTTC.

This clonotype was picked up many times. J is TRBJ2-7 and V is TRBV13, with 9 bases that match TRBD1. The V gene end was trimmed by 1 base and the J gene end by 6 bases; junction bases not matched to a gene: 4. The CDR3 runs 14 residues. Germline CDR1 is PRHDT and CDR2 is FYEKMQ (reference sequence). The CDR3 is CASSLDRGLGEQYF. In nucleotides, the CDR3 is TGTGCCAGCAGCTTAGACAGGGGGCTCGGCGAGCAGTACTTC.

This clonotype was observed many times. The chain joins TRBV7-9 to TRBJ2-1, with 7 nucleotides matching TRBD1. Trimming removed 2 bases from V and 6 bases from J; junction bases left unmatched: 7. The CDR3 covers 15 residues. The V gene's germline CDR1 is SEHNR and CDR2 FQNEAQ (reference sequence). The CDR3 spells CASSLNWGQFNEQFF. In nucleotides, the CDR3 is TGTGCCAGCAGCTTAAATTGGGGACAGTTCAATGAGCAGTTCTTC. Supplemented by reference TRBV7-9 and TRBJ2-1, the full variable domain reads DTGVSQNPRHKITKRGQNVTFRCDPISEHNRLYWYRQTLGQGPEFLTYFQNEAQLEKSRLLSDRFSAERPKGSFSTLEIQRTEQGDSAMYLCASSLNWGQFNEQFFGPGTRLTVL.

The sample holds a few counts of this clonotype. V gene TRBV19 combines with J gene TRBJ2-3, with a possible D match to TRBD2 (5 bases). Germline V gives CDR1 LNHDA, CDR2 SQIVND (reference sequence). Trimming cost V 7 bases and J 0 bases, with 17 bases left between them. This CDR3 region has 16 residues. DNA for the CDR3: TGTGCCAGTACCTCCGGAGGAAGCCCCAGCACAGATACGCAGTATTTT. This gives the protein CASTSGGSPSTDTQYF.

Concerning this clonotype itself: This may arise from a read error, as a much more abundant clone is one base away. The CDR3 here is CASPPSLALRTDTQYF. CDR3 nucleotides: TGTGCCAGCCCACCGTCGCTAGCGCTACGCACAGATACGCAGTATTTT. The chain has TRBV18 and TRBJ2-3, with D maybe TRBD2 (6 bases). This CDR3 spans 16 amino acids. Germline V CDR1 and CDR2: KGHSH, LQKENI.

This clonotype was observed many times. The chain carries TRBV7-9 and TRBJ2-3; 9 bases map to TRBD2. CDR3 length: 16 residues. With V trimmed by 4 bases and J by 2 bases, 7 bases remained unmatched. In germline, CDR1 is SEHNR, CDR2 FQNEAQ (reference sequence). The CDR3 DNA reads TGTGCCAGCAGCTCCACCAGACTAGCGGACACAGATACGCAGTATTTT. It is translated as CASSSTRLADTDTQYF.

Ten or more counts support this clonotype. This chain links TRBV28 with TRBJ1-1; D possibly corresponds to TRBD1 (6 bases). This CDR3 has 15 residues. Germline V gene data show CDR1 as MDHEN and CDR2 as SYDVKM. Between the trimmed V and J ends, which lost 3 bases and 1 base, there was a span of 12 bases. The CDR3 sequence is CASSLAGVTNTEAFF. The CDR3 DNA follows: TGTGCCAGCAGTTTGGCAGGGGTTACGAACACTGAAGCTTTCTTT.

The chain has TRBV12-5 and TRBJ2-3; D remains ambiguous. V was cut by 2 bases and J by 7 bases, with 10 bases left in between. CDR1 is LGHNT and CDR2 is FRNRAP in the germline V gene. The CDR3 loop spans 13 amino acids. CDR3 DNA: TGTGCTAGTGGTTTGTCCAATTTAAATACGCAGTATTTT. This codes for CASGLSNLNTQYF. The full variable domain, rest sourced from reference TRBV12-5 and TRBJ2-3, is DARVTQTPRHKVTEMGQEVTMRCQPILGHNTVFWYRQTMMQGLELLAYFRNRAPLDDSGMPKDRFSAEMPDATLATLKIQPSEPRDSAVYFCASGLSNLNTQYFGPGTRLTVL.

In this sample, this clonotype turned up many times. The CDR3 loop reads CASSPQWERGTEAFF. CDR3 in DNA: TGTGCCAGCAGTCCACAGTGGGAGAGGGGCACTGAAGCTTTCTTT. The V gene is TRBV7-2, the J gene TRBJ1-1; perhaps TRBD1 as D (5 bases). Germline CDR1 is SGHTA and CDR2 is FQGNSA. V was shortened by 6 bases and J by 4 bases, with 18 bases between the two germline ends. CDR3 size: 15 residues. Filled out from reference TRBV7-2 and TRBJ1-1, the complete variable domain reads GAGVSQSPSNKVTEKGKDVELRCDPISGHTALYWYRQSLGQGLEFLIYFQGNSAPDKSGLPSDRFSAERTGGSVSTLTIQRTQQEDSAVYLCASSPQWERGTEAFFGQGTRLTVV.

In its sample, this clonotype was seen many times. V is TRBV20-1 and J is TRBJ2-4; D is perhaps TRBD2 (7 bases). This CDR3 is built from 15 residues. Germline V gene data show CDR1 as DFQATT and CDR2 as SNEGSKA (reference sequence). Trimming took off 1 base at V and 12 bases at J, with 22 bases between the two ends. The CDR3 bases are TGCAGTGCTAGAGGACGCGTCATTACCGGGGGGCGTCAGTACTTC. It translates to CSARGRVITGGRQYF.

The table lists this clonotype with many counts. The rearrangement joins TRBV2 to TRBJ1-2; weak D call: TRBD1 (6 bases). V was shortened by 3 bases and J by 1 base, with 18 bases between the two germline ends. This CDR3 spans 17 amino acids. The germline V gene has CDR1 SNHLY and CDR2 FYNNEI. Here the CDR3 reads CASSDAPGASRNYGYTF. The CDR3 DNA reads as TGTGCCAGCAGTGACGCGCCAGGGGCTTCCCGTAACTATGGCTACACCTTC.

The V call is TRBV19, the J call TRBJ2-1; TRBD2 matches 13 bases. This CDR3 is built from 16 residues. With 5 bases clipped from V and 4 bases from J, the junction kept 5 bases outside the gene matches. Per the germline V gene, CDR1 is LNHDA and CDR2 is SQIVND (reference sequence). For the CDR3, the DNA is TGTGCCAGTAGTGCCACTAGCGGGAGGGGTTACAATGAGCAGTTCTTC. Amino acid sequence: CASSATSGRGYNEQFF. Full variable domain (remainder filled in from reference TRBV19 and TRBJ2-1): DGGITQSPKYLFRKEGQNVTLSCEQNLNHDAMYWYRQDPGQGLRLIYYSQIVNDFQKGDIAEGYSVSREKKESFPLTVTSAQKNPTAFYLCASSATSGRGYNEQFFGPGTRLTVL.

In this sample, this clonotype turned up a few times. The genes are TRBV28 and TRBJ2-1; TRBD2 matches at 8 bases. The junction had 10 bases not matched to a gene; V was cut back by 6 bases and J by 6 bases. CDR1 and CDR2 from the germline V gene are MDHEN and SYDVKM. The CDR3 runs to 15 residues. The CDR3 DNA follows: TGTGCCAGCAGCTACACCAGCGGGGGAGGCAATGAGCAGTTCTTC. It yields the protein CASSYTSGGGNEQFF.

The sample holds many counts of this clonotype. This chain uses TRBV6-1 with TRBJ2-2, with TRBD2 matching over 9 bases. CDR1 MNHNS and CDR2 SASEGT come from the germline V gene. V was clipped by 6 bases and J by 6 bases; unmatched bases: 17. The CDR3 loop spans 18 amino acids. Here the CDR3 DNA reads TGTGCCAGCAGGACAGGGCTAGCGGGGATACGTGATCCCGGGGAGCTGTTTTTT. Residues: CASRTGLAGIRDPGELFF.

This clonotype was seen at least ten times. The CDR3 coding sequence is TGTGCCTGGAGTTTTTTAGCCAATGAGCAGTTCTTC. The encoded protein is CAWSFLANEQFF. V usage is TRBV30 and J usage is TRBJ2-1; no reliable D call. The CDR3 spans 12 residues. The germline V gene encodes CDR1 GTSNPN and CDR2 SVGIG (reference sequence). Trimming took off 2 bases at V and 6 bases at J, with 8 bases between the two ends.

A few counts support this clonotype. The V call is TRBV28, the J call TRBJ2-7, with D unclear. Germline CDR1 and CDR2: MDHEN and SYDVKM. Trimming cost V 7 bases and J 0 bases, with 13 bases left between them. CDR3 length: 14 amino acids. Written as DNA, the CDR3 is TGTGCCAGCAACCCGAACTCCCTCTCCTACGAGCAGTACTTC. Amino acids: CASNPNSLSYEQYF.

This clonotype was seen ten or more times. The gene calls are TRBV18 and TRBJ2-7, with 8 bases that match TRBD1. The germline gives CDR1 KGHSH, CDR2 LQKENI. Trimming took 0 bases from V and 6 from J; bases not matched to a gene: 4. This CDR3 spans 14 amino acids. CDR3 DNA sequence: TGTGCCAGCTCACCACCGGGACAGGTACCCGAGCAGTACTTC. This encodes CASSPPGQVPEQYF.